The source of this TCR beta chain is a study of blood T cell repertoires in COVID-19. TCRdb keeps only in-frame clones here, not all; method: immunoSEQ multiplex PCR. The top ten hold 1.5% to 2% of the sample, which has about 260,000 clones, approximately 82% seen once. CDR3 length: 14 amino acids. In germline, CDR1 is LGHDT, CDR2 YNNKEL (reference sequence). V trimming: 1 base; J trimming: 4 bases; junction bases outside the gene matches: 2. This sequence was found in a woman over 75 with acute or convalescent COVID-19. Source material: peripheral blood. The V call is TRBV3-1 (or the pseudogene TRBV3-2), the J call TRBJ2-5; 8 bases agree with TRBD2. CDR3 DNA sequence: TGTGCCAGCAGCCAAGTAGCGGGACCAGAGACCCAGTACTTC. It is translated as CASSQVAGPETQYF.